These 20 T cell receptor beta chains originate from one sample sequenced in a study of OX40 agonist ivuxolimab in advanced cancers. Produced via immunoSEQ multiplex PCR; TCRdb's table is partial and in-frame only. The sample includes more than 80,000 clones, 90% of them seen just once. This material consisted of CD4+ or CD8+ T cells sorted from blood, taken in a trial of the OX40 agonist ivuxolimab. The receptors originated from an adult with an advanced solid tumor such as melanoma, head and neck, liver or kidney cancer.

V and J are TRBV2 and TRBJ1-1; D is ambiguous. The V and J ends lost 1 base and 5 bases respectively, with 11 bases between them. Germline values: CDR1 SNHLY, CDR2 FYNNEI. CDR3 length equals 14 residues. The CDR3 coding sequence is TGTGCCAGCAGTGAAGGGCAGTCTAGGACTGAAGCTTTCTTT. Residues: CASSEGQSRTEAFF.

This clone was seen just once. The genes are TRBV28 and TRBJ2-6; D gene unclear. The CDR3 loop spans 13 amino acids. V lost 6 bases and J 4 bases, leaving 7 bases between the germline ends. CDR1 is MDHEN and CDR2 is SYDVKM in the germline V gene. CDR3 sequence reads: CASRVVGANVLTF. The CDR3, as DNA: TGTGCCAGCAGGGTGGTGGGGGCCAACGTCCTGACTTTC.

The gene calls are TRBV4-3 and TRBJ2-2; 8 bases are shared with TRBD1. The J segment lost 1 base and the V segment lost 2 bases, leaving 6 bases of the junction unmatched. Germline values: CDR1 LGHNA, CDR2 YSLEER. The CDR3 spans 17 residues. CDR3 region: CASSQNRQGLNTGELFF. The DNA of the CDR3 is TGCGCCAGCAGCCAAAATAGACAGGGGCTGAACACCGGGGAGCTGTTTTTT.

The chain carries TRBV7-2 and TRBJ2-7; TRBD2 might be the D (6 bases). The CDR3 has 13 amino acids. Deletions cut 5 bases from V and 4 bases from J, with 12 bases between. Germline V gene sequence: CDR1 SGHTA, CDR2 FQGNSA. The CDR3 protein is CASSPQGGYEQYF. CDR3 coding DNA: TGTGCCAGCAGCCCCCAGGGAGGATACGAGCAGTACTTC. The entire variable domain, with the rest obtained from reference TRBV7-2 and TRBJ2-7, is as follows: GAGVSQSPSNKVTEKGKDVELRCDPISGHTALYWYRQSLGQGLEFLIYFQGNSAPDKSGLPSDRFSAERTGGSVSTLTIQRTQQEDSAVYLCASSPQGGYEQYFGPGTRLTVT.

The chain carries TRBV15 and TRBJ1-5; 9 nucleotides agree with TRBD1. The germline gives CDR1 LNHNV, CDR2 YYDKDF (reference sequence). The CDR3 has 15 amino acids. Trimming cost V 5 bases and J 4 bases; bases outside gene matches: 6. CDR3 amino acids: CATSLDRGTNQPQHF. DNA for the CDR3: TGTGCCACCAGCCTAGACAGGGGGACTAATCAGCCCCAGCATTTT. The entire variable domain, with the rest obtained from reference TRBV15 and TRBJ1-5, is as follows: DAMVIQNPRYQVTQFGKPVTLSCSQTLNHNVMYWYQQKSSQAPKLLFHYYDKDFNNEADTPDNFQSRRPNTSFCFLDIRSPGLGDTAMYLCATSLDRGTNQPQHFGDGTRLSIL.

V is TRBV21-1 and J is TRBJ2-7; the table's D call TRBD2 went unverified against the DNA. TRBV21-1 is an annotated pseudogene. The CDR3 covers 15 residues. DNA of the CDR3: TGTGCCATGCTAGGTCCAGCGGGGCATTGCTACGAGCAGTACTTC. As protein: CAMLGPAGHCYEQYF.

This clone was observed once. CDR3 nucleotides: TGTGCCGGGGACAGGAACCCTAGCACAGATACGCAGTATTTT. As protein: CAGDRNPSTDTQYF. The V and J genes are TRBV30 and TRBJ2-3, with TRBD1 matching over 8 bases. V gave up 8 bases and J gave up 0 bases; unmatched junction bases: 7. The CDR3 has 14 amino acids. Germline CDR1 and CDR2: GTSNPN and SVGIG (reference sequence).

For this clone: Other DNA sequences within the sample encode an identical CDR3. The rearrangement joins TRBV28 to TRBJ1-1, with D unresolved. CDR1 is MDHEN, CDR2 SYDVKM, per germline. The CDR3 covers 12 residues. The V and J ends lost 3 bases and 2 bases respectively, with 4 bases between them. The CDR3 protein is CASSLTNTEAFF. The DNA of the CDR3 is TGTGCCAGCAGTTTGACTAACACTGAAGCTTTCTTT.

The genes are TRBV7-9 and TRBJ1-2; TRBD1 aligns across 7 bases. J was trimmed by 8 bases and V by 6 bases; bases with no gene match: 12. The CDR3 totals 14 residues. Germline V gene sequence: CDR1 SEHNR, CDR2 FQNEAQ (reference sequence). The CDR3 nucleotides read TGTGCCAGCAGACTCGACAGGGTGAGCGGCGGCTACACCTTC. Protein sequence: CASRLDRVSGGYTF.

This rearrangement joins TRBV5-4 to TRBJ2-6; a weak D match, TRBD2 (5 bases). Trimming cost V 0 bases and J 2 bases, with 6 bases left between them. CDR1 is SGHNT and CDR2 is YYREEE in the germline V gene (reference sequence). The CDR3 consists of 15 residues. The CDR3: CASSLGRTGANVLTF. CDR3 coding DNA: TGTGCCAGCAGCTTGGGGAGGACTGGGGCCAACGTCCTGACTTTC. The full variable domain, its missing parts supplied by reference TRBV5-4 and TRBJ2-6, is ETGVTQSPTHLIKTRGQQVTLRCSSQSGHNTVSWYQQALGQGPQFIFQYYREEENGRGNFPPRFSGLQFPNYSSELNVNALELDDSALYLCASSLGRTGANVLTFGAGSRLTVL.

The CDR3 region has the DNA TGTGCCAGCAGCTTAACGAACACCGGGGAGCTGTTTTTT. Translated, it gives CASSLTNTGELFF. The gene calls are TRBV7-9 and TRBJ2-2, with D unclear. Per germline, CDR1 SEHNR and CDR2 FQNEAQ (reference sequence). V lost 2 bases to trimming and J lost 0 bases, with 1 base between them. The CDR3 loop spans 13 amino acids.

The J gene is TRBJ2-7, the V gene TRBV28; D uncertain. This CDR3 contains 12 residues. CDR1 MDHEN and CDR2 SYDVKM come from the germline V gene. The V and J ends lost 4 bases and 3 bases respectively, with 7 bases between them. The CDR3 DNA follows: TGTGCCAGCAGTTCCATGGGCTACGAGCAGTACTTC. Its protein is CASSSMGYEQYF.

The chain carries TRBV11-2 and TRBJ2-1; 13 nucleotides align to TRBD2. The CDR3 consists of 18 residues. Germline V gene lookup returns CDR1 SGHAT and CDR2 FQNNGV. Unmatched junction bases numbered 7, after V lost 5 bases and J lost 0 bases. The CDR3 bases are TGTGCCAGCAGCGTCACTAGCGGGGGGGCCTACTCCTACAATGAGCAGTTCTTC. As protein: CASSVTSGGAYSYNEQFF.

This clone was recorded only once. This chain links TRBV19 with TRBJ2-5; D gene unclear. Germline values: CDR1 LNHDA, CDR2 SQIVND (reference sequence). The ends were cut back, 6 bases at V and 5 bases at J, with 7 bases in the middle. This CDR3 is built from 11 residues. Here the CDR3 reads CASRAFETQYF. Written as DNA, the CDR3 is TGTGCCAGTAGAGCCTTTGAGACCCAGTACTTC. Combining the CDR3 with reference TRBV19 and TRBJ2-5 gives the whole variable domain DGGITQSPKYLFRKEGQNVTLSCEQNLNHDAMYWYRQDPGQGLRLIYYSQIVNDFQKGDIAEGYSVSREKKESFPLTVTSAQKNPTAFYLCASRAFETQYFGPGTRLLVL.

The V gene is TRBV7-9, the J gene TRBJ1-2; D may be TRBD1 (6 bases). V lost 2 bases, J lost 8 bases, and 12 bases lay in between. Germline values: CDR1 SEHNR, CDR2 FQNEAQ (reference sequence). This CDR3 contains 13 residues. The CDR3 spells CASSLRGPEGYTF. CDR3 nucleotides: TGTGCCAGCAGCTTACGGGGGCCGGAAGGCTACACCTTC. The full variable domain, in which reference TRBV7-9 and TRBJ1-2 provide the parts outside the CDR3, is DTGVSQNPRHKITKRGQNVTFRCDPISEHNRLYWYRQTLGQGPEFLTYFQNEAQLEKSRLLSDRFSAERPKGSFSTLEIQRTEQGDSAMYLCASSLRGPEGYTFGSGTRLTVV.

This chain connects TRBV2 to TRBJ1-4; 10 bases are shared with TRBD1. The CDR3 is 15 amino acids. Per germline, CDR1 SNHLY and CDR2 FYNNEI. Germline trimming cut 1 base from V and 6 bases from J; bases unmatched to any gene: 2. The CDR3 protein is CASSEGQGAYEKLFF. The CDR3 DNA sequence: TGTGCCAGCAGTGAAGGACAGGGGGCGTATGAAAAACTGTTTTTT.

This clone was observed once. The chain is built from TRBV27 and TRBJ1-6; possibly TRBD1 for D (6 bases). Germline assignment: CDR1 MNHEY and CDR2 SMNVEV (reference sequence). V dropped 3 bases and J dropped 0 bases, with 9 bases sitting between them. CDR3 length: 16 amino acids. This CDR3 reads CASSLDSRSYNSPLHF. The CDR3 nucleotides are TGTGCCAGCAGTTTGGACAGCCGCTCCTATAATTCACCCCTCCACTTT.

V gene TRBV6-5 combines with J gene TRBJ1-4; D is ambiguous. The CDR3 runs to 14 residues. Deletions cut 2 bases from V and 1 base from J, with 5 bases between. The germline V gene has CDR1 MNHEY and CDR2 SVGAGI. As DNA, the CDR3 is TGTGCCAGCAGTTACAGGGAAACTAATGAAAAACTGTTTTTT. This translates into CASSYRETNEKLFF.

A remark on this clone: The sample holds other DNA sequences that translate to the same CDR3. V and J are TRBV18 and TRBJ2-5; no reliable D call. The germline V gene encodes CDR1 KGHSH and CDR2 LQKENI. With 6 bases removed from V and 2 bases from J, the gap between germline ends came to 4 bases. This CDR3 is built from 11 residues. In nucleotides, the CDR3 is TGTGCCAGCTCGACTCAAGAGACCCAGTACTTC. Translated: CASSTQETQYF.

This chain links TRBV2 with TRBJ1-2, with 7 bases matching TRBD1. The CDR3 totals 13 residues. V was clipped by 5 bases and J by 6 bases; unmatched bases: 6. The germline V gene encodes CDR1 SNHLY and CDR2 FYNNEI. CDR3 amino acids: CASSPTGMDGYTF. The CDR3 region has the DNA TGTGCCAGCAGTCCGACAGGGATGGATGGCTACACCTTC.